This T cell receptor (beta chain) was captured by sequencing in a study listed by TCRdb under 2016. For the study in its entirety: In people whose bodies naturally kept HIV infection under control, the researchers looked into where HIV persistence comes from.

Worth noting for this clonotype: The antigen it recognizes is unknown. No much larger clone exists at a distance of one base, and base qualities are not known.

Via the germline V gene (reference sequence), CDR1 is GTSNPN and CDR2 SVGIG. Trimming costs V 3 bases and J 5 bases, and their ends lie 10 bases apart. The CDR3 sequence holds 12 residues, the cysteine and phenylalanine included. Of the read, only the CDR3 DNA is kept; its 36 bases are in frame from base 1. The library was produced with 5' RACE. Sequencing was performed on an Illumina HiSeq 2000. TCRdb reanalyzed the raw reads on its own, using fastp at Q25 for trimming and MiXCR for clone calling, and kept in-frame beta chains. When rows share a CDR3 protein, they turn into one entry using the most common DNA and genes. The sample contains 1,500 or so distinct CDR3 sequences, roughly 8.1% of them found a single time. 11% of the sample rests with the top ten.

The TCR sequence derives from a female donor with HIV. The chain joins TRBV30 to TRBJ1-1, with no D gene named confidently. The sequenced material came from central memory T cells from blood PBMCs. The sample's cell subset or site label, decoded: central memory CD4+ T cells. The DNA reads TGTGCCTGGAGGGTAGGGCGGACTGAAGCTTTCTTT. It is translated as CAWRVGRTEAFF.